The T cell receptor (beta chain) described here comes from a study of blood T cell repertoires in COVID-19. At the level of the study: Acute-phase and convalescent COVID-19 samples originated in the United States, Italy and Spain. PBMCs, B-cell-depleted T cells, or T cells provided the cDNA or gDNA that made up the material.

Data came from immunoSEQ multiplex PCR; TCRdb stores just in-frame clones and leaves some out. The table lists 100,000 or so clones, about 80% of them singletons. This CDR3 is 14 amino acids long. Trimming shortened V by 6 bases and J by 1 base, and 11 bases separated the two germline ends. From germline, CDR1 is ENHRY and CDR2 SYGVKD. This clonotype was obtained from an older man with active or convalescent COVID-19. Sequenced: peripheral blood. The chain recombines TRBV10-3 with TRBJ2-3; TRBD1 might be the D (6 bases). The CDR3 DNA reads as TGTGCCATCAGGGGGGCCAGTGGCACAGATACGCAGTATTTT. Its translation: CAIRGASGTDTQYF.